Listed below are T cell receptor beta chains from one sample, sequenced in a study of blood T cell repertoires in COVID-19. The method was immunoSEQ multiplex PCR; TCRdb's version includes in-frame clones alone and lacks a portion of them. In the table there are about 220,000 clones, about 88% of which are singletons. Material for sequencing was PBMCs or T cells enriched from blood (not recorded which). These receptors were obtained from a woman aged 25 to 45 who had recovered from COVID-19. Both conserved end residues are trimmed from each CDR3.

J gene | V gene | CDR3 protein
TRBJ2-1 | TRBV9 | ASSLQGARSAGEQF
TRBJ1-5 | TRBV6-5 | ASTWNYNSNQPQH
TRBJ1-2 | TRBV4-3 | ASSHLQGNYGYT
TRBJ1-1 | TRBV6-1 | ASSEAGGVGAF
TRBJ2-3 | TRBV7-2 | ASSLAEVLITDTQY
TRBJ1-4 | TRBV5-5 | ASSLEQGTNEKLF
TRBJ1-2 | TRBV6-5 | ASSYGGTGYGYT
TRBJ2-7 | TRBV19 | ATSWGTGAYEQY
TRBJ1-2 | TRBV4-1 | ASSQEGGSDYGYT
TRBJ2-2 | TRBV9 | ASSPRGARGGELF
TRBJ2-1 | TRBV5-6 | ASSLELSTGWDEQF
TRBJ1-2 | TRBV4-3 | ASSQGSGGDYGYT
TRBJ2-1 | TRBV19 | ASSITAAYNEQF
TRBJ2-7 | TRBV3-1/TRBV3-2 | ASSRGRALSYEQY
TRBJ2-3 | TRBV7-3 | ASSLTREDTQY
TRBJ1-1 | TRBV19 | ASTPDRRDLGNTEAF
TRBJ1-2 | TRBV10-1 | ASNVWFSYGYT
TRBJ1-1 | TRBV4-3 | ASSQVAGTGNTEAF
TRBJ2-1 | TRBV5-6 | ASSFSGGTRYNEQF
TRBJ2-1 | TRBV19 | ASSILGAKGEQF
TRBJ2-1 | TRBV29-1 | SVGRGNEQF
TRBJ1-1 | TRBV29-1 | STRTSGRDTEAF
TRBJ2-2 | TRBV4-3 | ASSQVRGGVGELF
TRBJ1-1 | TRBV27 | ASSGQGRLNTEAF
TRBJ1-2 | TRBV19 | ASGSQGAGGYGYT
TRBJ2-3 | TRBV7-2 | ASTLGGGADTQY
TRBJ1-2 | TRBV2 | ASSRGANYGYT
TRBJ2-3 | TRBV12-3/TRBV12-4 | ASDSGGGDTQY
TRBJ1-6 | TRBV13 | ASSLGSSSPLH
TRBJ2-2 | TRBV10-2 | ASTGTSGVGELF
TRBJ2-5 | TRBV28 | ASSYDVADQETQY
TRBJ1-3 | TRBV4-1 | ASSPPSPQAISGNTIY
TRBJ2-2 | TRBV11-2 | ASRSSGDAGELF
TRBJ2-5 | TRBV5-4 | ASSFLAGQETQY
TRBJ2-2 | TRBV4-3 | ASSQVFINGGITGELF
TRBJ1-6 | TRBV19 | ASSTGPNGAPLH
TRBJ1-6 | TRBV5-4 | ASSWDRGNSPLH
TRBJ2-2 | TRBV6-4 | ASSDSDSPGELF
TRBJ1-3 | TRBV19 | ASSIRRSLSGNTIY
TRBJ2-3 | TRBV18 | ASSPPYLGVLGSDTQY
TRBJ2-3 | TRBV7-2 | ASSSGTGVLFADTQY
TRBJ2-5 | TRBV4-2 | ASSQGRLGQKETQY
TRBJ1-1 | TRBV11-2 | ASSPRENTEAF
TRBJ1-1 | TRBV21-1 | ASTNGTAYEAF
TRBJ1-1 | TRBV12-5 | ASGLQDRGTEAF
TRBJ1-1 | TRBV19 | ASSIRGRGSEAF
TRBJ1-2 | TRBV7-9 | ASSSTTGDGYT
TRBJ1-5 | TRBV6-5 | ASSNDRNQPQH
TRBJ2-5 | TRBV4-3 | ASSQDGQGAVETQY
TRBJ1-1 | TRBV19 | VEELEAF
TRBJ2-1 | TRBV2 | ASSVSAGGFYNEQF
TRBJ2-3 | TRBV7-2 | ASSKIEADTQY
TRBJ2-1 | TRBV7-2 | ASSLQGQGVLGNEQF
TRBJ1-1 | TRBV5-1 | ASSLSRGTEAF